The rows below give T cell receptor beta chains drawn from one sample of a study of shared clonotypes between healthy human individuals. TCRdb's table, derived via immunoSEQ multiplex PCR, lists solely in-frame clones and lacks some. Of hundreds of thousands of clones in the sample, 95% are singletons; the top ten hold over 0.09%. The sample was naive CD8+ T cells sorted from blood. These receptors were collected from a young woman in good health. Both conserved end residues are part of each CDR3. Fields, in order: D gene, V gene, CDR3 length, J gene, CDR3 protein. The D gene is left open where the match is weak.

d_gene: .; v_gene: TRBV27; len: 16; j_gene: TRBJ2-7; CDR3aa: CASSLVPATSSYEQYF
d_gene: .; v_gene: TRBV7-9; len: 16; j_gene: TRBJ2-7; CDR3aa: CASSPAWGQHAYEQYF
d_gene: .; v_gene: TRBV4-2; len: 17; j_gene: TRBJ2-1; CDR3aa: CASSQGGTGSSYNEQFF
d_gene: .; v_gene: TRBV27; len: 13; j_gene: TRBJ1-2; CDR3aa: CASSLRDRYGYTF
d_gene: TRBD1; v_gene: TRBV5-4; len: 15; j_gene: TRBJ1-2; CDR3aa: CASSLYPQGNYGYTF
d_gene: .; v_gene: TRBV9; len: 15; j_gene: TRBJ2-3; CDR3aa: CASSVNGVDTDTQYF
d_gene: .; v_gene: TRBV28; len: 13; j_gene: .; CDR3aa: CASSSSSAFEQYF
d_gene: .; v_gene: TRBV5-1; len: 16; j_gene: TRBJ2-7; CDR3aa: CASSLPRRDPDYEQYF
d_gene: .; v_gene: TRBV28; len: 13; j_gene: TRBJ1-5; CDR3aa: CASQSKGNQPQHF
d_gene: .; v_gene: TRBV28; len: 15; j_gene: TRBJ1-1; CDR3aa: CASSSAGAHSTEAFF
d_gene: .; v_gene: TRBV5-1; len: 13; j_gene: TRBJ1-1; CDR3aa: CASSLAQSTEAFF
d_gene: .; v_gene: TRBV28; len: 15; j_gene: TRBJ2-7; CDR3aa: CASSFGPRGDYEQYF
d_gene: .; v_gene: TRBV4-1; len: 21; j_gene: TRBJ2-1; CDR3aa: CASSPAGSTRATPGAYNEQFF
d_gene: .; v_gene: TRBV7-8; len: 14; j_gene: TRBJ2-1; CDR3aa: CASSLGLPPNEQFF
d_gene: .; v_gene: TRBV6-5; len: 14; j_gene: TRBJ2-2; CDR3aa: CASSYTGNTGELFF
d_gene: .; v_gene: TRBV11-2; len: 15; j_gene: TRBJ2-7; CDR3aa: CASSSGTGPSYEQYF
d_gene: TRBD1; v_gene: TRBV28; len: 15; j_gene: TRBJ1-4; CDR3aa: CASSSHRGLVEKLFF
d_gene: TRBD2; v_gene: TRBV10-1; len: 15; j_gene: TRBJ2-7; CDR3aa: CASSDPGAGVDEQYF
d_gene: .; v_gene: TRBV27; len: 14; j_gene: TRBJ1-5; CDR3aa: CASSFGTGGQPQHF
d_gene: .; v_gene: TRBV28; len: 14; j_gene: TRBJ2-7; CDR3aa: CATAPVGSVNEQYF
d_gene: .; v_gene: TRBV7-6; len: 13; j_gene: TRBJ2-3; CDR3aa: CASSDEKGDTQYF
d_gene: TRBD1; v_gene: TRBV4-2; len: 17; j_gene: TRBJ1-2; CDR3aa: CASSQEGTGVINYGYTF
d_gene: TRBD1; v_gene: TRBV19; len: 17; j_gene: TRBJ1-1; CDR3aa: CASNRDREGIMNTEAFF
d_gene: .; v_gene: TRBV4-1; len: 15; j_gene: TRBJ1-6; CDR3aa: CASSPHWGDGSPLHF
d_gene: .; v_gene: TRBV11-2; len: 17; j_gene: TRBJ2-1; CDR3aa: CASSLGRSGDSYNEQFF
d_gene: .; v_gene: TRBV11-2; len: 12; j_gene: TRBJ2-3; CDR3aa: CASSFYGDTQYF
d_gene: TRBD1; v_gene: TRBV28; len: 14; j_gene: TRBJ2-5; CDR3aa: CASSKTGEIETQYF
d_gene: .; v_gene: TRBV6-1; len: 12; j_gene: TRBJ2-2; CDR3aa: CASRGLPGELFF
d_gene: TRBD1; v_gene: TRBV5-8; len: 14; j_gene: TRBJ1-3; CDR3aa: CASSASDRSNTIYF
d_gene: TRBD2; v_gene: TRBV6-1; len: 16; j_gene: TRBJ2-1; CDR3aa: CASSGQLAGVRDEQFF
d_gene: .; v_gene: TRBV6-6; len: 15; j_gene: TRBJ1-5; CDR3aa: CASSYSPAPDQPQHF
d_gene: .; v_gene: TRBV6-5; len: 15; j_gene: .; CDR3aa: CASSSPTHQPGEQYF
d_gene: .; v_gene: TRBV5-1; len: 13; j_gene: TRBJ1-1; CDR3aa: CASSLGQATEAFF
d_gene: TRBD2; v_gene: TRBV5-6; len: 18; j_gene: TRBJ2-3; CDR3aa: CASSFSSTSGTNTDTQYF
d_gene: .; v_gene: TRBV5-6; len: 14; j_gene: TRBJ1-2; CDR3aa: CASSLGTGNYGYTF
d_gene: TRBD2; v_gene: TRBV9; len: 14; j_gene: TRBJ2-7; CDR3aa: CASSVGASGYEQYF
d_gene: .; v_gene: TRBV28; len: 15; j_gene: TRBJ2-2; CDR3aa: CASRIVASDTGELFF
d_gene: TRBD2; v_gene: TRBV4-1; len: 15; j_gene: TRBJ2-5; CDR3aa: CASSQHSGSGETQYF
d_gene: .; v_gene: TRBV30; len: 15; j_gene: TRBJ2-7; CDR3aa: CAWSGRTAAHYEQYF
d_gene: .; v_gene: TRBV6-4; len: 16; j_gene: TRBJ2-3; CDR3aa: CASGDHVGSSADTQYF
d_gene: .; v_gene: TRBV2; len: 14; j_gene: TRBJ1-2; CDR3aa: CASSDSRSDYGYTF
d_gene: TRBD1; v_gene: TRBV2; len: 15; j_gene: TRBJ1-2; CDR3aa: CASTLLGQDSYGYTF
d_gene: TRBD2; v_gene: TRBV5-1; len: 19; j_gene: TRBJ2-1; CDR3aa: CASSHDFQRAGESYNEQFF
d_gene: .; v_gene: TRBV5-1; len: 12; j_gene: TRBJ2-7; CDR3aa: CASRTNRDEQYF
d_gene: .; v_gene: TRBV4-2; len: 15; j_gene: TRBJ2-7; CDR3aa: CASSQDPGPSYEQYF
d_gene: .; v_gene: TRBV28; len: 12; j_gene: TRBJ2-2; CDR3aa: CASSPSAGELFF
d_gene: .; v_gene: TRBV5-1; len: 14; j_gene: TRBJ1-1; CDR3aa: CASSFTGGNTEAFF
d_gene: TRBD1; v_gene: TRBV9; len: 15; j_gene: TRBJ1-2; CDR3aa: CASSVGTGGGYGYTF
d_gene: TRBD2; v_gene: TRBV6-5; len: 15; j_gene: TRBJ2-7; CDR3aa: CASSYQAGASNEQYF
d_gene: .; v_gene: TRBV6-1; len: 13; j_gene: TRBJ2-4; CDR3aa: CASSEASPNIQYF
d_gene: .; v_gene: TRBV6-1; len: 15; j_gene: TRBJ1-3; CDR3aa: CASSESQGSGNTIYF
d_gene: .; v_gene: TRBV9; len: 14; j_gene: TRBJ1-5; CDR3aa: CASSVGGGGQPQHF
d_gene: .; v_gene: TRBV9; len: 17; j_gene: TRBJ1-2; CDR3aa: CASSLGTGSALNYGYTF
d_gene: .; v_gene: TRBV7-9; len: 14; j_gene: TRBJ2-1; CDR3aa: CASSSGLPHNEQFF
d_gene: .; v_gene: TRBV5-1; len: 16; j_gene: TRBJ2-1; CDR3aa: CASSSSLGGGNNEQFF